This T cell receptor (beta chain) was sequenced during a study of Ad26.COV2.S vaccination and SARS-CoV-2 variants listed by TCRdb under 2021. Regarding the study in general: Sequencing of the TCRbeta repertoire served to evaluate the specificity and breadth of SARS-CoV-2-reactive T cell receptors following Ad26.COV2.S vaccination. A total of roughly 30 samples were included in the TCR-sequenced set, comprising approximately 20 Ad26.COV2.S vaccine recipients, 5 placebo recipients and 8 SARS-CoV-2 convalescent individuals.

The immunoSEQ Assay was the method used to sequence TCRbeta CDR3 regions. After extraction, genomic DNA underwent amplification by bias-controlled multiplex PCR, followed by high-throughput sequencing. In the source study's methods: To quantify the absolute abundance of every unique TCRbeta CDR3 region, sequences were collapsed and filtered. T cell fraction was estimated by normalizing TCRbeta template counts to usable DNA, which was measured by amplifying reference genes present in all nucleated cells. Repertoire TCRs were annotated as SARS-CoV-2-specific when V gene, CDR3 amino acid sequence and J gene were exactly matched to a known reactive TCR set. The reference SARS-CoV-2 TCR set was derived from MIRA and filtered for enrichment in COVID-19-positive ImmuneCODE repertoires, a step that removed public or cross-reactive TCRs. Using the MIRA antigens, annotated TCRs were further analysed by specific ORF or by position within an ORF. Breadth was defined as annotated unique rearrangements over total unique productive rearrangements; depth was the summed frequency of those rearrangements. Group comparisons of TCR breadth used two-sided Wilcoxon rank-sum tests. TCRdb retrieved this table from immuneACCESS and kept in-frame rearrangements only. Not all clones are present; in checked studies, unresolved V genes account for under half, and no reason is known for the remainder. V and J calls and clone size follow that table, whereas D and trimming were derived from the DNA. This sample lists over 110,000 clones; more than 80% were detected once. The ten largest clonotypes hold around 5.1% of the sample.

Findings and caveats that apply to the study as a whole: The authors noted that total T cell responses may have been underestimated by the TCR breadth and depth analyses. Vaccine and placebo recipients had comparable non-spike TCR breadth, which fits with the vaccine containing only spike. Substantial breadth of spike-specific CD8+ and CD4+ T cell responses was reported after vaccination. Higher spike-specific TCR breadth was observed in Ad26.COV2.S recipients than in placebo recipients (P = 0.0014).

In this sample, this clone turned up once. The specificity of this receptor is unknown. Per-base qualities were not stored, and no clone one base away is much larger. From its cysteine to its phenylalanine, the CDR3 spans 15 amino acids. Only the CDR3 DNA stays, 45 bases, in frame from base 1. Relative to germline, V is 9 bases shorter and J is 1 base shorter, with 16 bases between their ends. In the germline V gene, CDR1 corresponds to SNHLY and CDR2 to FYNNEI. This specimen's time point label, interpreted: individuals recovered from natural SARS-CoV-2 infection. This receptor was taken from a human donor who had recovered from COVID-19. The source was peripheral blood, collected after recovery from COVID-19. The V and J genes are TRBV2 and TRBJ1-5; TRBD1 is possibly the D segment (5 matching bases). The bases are TGTGCCAGTGCCACAGATTGGGGGAGCAATCAGCCCCAGCATTTT. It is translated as CASATDWGSNQPQHF.